This TCR beta chain was sequenced for a study of shared clonotypes between healthy human individuals. Turning to the study itself: Each donor's CD4 naive and CD4 memory cells filled three plates apiece, CD8 naive two, and CD8 memory one.

Study-wide results and limits: Non-shared clonotypes had lower generation probabilities than those shared by all four donors. Since donors were few, the genetic and exposure-history diversity represented was limited.

Comment on this clone: What it recognizes is unknown. A read error may account for a junction end that differs from germline.

Repertoires were generated with immunoSEQ multiplex PCR, while TCRdb's copy carries only in-frame clones and drops some. The sample shows 600,000 to 700,000 clones, 73% of them seen only once. This CDR3 comprises 12 residues. Splitting the CD4+ cells yielded a CD45RA+ naive subset and a CD45RA-negative memory subset. This clonotype originated in a woman between 25 and 40 years old in good health. Sequenced: memory CD4+ T cells sorted from blood. Subset given: CD45RA-negative fraction. V gene TRBV23-1 combines with J gene TRBJ1-6, with D uncertain. TRBV23-1 counts as an open reading frame of uncertain function. CDR3 nucleotide sequence: TGCGCCAGCAGTCAATCAACCCAGCTAGGAGGTTTT. Amino acid sequence: CASSQSTQLGGF.